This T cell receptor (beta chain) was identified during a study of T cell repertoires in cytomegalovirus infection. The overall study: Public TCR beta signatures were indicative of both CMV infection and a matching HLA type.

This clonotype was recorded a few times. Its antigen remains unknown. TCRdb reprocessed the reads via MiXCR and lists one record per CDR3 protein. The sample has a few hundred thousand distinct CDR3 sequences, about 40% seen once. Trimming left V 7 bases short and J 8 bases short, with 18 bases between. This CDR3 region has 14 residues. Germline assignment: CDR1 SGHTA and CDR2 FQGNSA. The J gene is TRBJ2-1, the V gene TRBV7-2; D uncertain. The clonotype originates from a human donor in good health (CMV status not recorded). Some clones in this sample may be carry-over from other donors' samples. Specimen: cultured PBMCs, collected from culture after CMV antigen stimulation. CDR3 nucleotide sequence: TGTGCCAGCAATCCGCAGTTTATAGTCGATGAGCAGTTCTTC. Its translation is CASNPQFIVDEQFF.